One sample yielded the 23 T cell receptor beta chains listed below, sequenced in a study of shared clonotypes between healthy human individuals (dated by TCRdb to 2018 to 2020). CD8 naive samples were CD45RO-negative cells positively selected for CCR7, giving a CD45RA+CCR7+ population that excluded TemRA cells. The method was the immunoSEQ multiplex PCR assay. TCRdb obtained this table from immuneACCESS and retained in-frame rearrangements with V and J assigned. These tables miss some clones; where compared with another copy, unresolved V genes account for less than half of the shortfall, and the remainder is unexplained. The sample includes hundreds of thousands of clones, with around 93% observed a single time. The ten largest clones capture around 24% of the sample. Sequencing input: naive CD8+ T cells sorted from blood. This specimen's cell subset or site label, interpreted: CD45RA+CCR7+. Source of these receptors: a man aged 25-45 years in good health.

The chain couples TRBV7-3 to TRBJ2-3; 12 nucleotides agree with TRBD2. Losses at the gene ends were 5 bases for V and 1 base for J; bases not matched to a gene: 10. The CDR3 is made up of 18 amino acids. Germline CDR1 is SGHTA and CDR2 is FQGTGA. As DNA, the CDR3 is TGTGCCAGCAGCACCAAAGGACTAGCGGGGTTACGCACAGATACGCAGTATTTT. Translation gives CASSTKGLAGLRTDTQYF.

For the CDR3, the DNA is TGTGCCAGCAAGTTCTGGGAGGACCCTTCTAAGACCCAGTACTTC. It translates to CASKFWEDPSKTQYF. The V call is TRBV6-6, the J call TRBJ2-5; tentatively, D is TRBD2 (6 bases). V was trimmed by 7 bases and J by 6 bases, leaving 21 bases between them. The CDR3 has 15 residues. Germline lookup yields CDR1 MNHNY and CDR2 SVGAGI (reference sequence).

This chain connects TRBV7-2 to TRBJ2-3; D is uncertain. This CDR3 is 13 amino acids long. The germline V gene has CDR1 SGHTA and CDR2 FQGNSA. V shed 2 bases and J shed 5 bases, with 8 bases lying between them. The CDR3 region is CASSLPPGDTQYF. The CDR3 DNA follows: TGTGCCAGCAGCTTACCCCCCGGAGATACGCAGTATTTT.

CDR3 loop: CASSFFFNEQFF. The CDR3, as DNA: TGTGCCAGCAGCTTTTTCTTCAATGAGCAGTTCTTC. The chain employs TRBV7-8 and TRBJ2-1; no clear D gene. In germline, CDR1 is SGHVS, CDR2 FQNEAQ. Trimming left V 3 bases short and J 6 bases short, with 6 bases between. The CDR3 spans 12 residues.

V is TRBV27 and J is TRBJ1-2; 9 nucleotides line up with TRBD1. J gave up 8 bases and V 2 bases, and 3 bases lay outside the gene matches. Germline V gives CDR1 MNHEY, CDR2 SMNVEV (reference sequence). CDR3 length: 13 amino acids. CDR3 DNA sequence: TGTGCCAGCAGTTTAGGACAGGGGAGAGGCTACACCTTC. It encodes CASSLGQGRGYTF.

This clone turned up a few times. The chain is built from TRBV28 and TRBJ1-2; 9 nucleotides align to TRBD1. V gave up 11 bases and J gave up 0 bases; unmatched junction bases: 4. The CDR3 consists of 13 residues. Germline CDR1 is MDHEN and CDR2 is SYDVKM. This chain's CDR3 is CAHWDRANYGYTF. The CDR3 DNA sequence: TGTGCCCACTGGGACAGGGCTAACTATGGCTACACCTTC.

The V and J genes are TRBV27 and TRBJ2-5, with D perhaps given as TRBD1 or TRBD2 (5 bases each). V was clipped by 0 bases and J by 5 bases, with 10 bases between them. From germline, CDR1 is MNHEY and CDR2 SMNVEV (reference sequence). This CDR3 has 14 residues. The CDR3 DNA is TGTGCCAGCAGTTTATCGGTAGGGGAGGAGACCCAGTACTTC. As protein: CASSLSVGEETQYF.

The V gene is TRBV6-6, the J gene TRBJ1-1; D might be TRBD1 (5 bases). Germline CDR1 reads MNHNY; CDR2 reads SVGAGI (reference sequence). V gave up 10 bases and J gave up 6 bases, with 24 bases separating them. This CDR3 region has 15 residues. CDR3 nucleotide sequence: TGTGCCACCAATAAACCTAACCGGGACCCGCCTGAAGCTTTCTTT. Translation gives CATNKPNRDPPEAFF.

This clone was detected once. The rearrangement links TRBV6-4 to TRBJ1-2; D possibly corresponds to TRBD1 (6 bases). This CDR3 spans 18 amino acids. Trimming pared 2 bases from V and 1 base from J, leaving 20 bases between. Germline CDR1 and CDR2: MRHNA and SNTAGT. The CDR3 protein is CASSDPSVWGAGNYGYTF. The CDR3 bases are TGTGCCAGCAGTGACCCATCAGTATGGGGGGCCGGTAACTATGGCTACACCTTC.

The genes are TRBV28 and TRBJ1-2, with TRBD1 as a possible D gene (6 bases). The CDR3 contains 18 residues. V dropped 1 base and J dropped 7 bases, with 25 bases sitting between them. Germline CDR1 is MDHEN and CDR2 is SYDVKM. As DNA, the CDR3 is TGTGCCAGCAGTTTATTGCTTTTCGGGACAACCATGCTGAGTGGCTACACCTTC. Protein sequence: CASSLLLFGTTMLSGYTF.

The chain uses TRBV7-9 and TRBJ2-3; D is possibly TRBD1 (5 bases). The CDR3 totals 18 residues. Germline lookup yields CDR1 SEHNR and CDR2 FQNEAQ (reference sequence). V lost 5 bases, J lost 2 bases, and 23 bases lay in between. CDR3 in DNA: TGTGCCAGCAGCACTCCCGCGCTGCGGACATTCGACACAGATACGCAGTATTTT. Protein sequence: CASSTPALRTFDTDTQYF.

The chain is built from TRBV30 and TRBJ2-2, with 7 bases lining up with TRBD2. The CDR3 consists of 17 residues. CDR1 GTSNPN and CDR2 SVGIG come from the germline V gene (reference sequence). The V and J ends lost 2 bases and 0 bases, in that order; junction bases with no gene match: 9. Here the CDR3 reads CAWSLPWGGSNTGELFF. CDR3 DNA: TGTGCCTGGAGTCTCCCTTGGGGGGGATCGAACACCGGGGAGCTGTTTTTT.

V gene TRBV29-1 combines with J gene TRBJ2-7; the D gene is possibly TRBD2 (6 bases). CDR3 size: 12 residues. V shed 6 bases and J shed 7 bases, with 16 bases lying between them. The V gene's germline CDR1 is SQVTM and CDR2 ANQGSEA. The CDR3 coding sequence is TGCAGCGTAAGAACCGGGACTTCGGAGCAGTACTTC. This translates into CSVRTGTSEQYF.

The rearrangement links TRBV9 to TRBJ2-1; D unresolved. The germline V gene encodes CDR1 SGDLS and CDR2 YYNGEE. Trimming took 0 bases from V and 10 from J, leaving 5 bases between them. This CDR3 is 11 amino acids long. CDR3 sequence: CASSVDEEQFF. The CDR3 DNA sequence: TGTGCCAGCAGCGTAGATGAGGAGCAGTTCTTC.

This chain joins TRBV7-9 and TRBJ2-7, with a tentative D call TRBD1 (6 bases). Germline assignment: CDR1 SEHNR and CDR2 FQNEAQ (reference sequence). Trimming took off 2 bases at V and 1 base at J, with 18 bases between the two ends. The CDR3 extends over 17 amino acids. The CDR3 loop reads CASSLPADRSTSYEQYF. In DNA form, the CDR3 reads TGTGCCAGCAGCTTACCGGCGGACAGATCCACTTCCTACGAGCAGTACTTC.

The chain couples TRBV21-1 to TRBJ2-7; TRBD1 is the table's D call, not checked against the DNA. TRBV21-1 corresponds to a pseudogene. The CDR3 spans 19 residues. The CDR3: CASSIPSSRLQDVVYEQYF. The CDR3 nucleotides read TGTGCCAGCAGCATCCCCTCTAGTCGGTTACAGGACGTCGTCTACGAGCAGTACTTC.

The chain links TRBV10-3 to TRBJ1-2; D ambiguous. The germline CDR1 and CDR2 sequences are ENHRY and SYGVKD. V lost 6 bases and J 2 bases, leaving 7 bases between the germline ends. CDR3 size: 12 residues. The CDR3 loop reads CAIRNLNYGYTF. CDR3 nucleotide sequence: TGTGCCATCAGAAACCTGAACTATGGCTACACCTTC.

This clone was detected a few times. This CDR3 is also generated by other DNA sequences in the sample. J is TRBJ2-7 and V is TRBV13; no reliable D call. The CDR3 totals 11 residues. Trimming took off 4 bases at V and 3 bases at J, with 4 bases between the two ends. Germline V gives CDR1 PRHDT, CDR2 FYEKMQ (reference sequence). This CDR3 reads CASSSGYEQYF. CDR3 in DNA: TGTGCCAGCAGCTCGGGCTACGAGCAGTACTTC.

This chain connects TRBV6-5 to TRBJ2-2; 8 nucleotides line up with TRBD1. J gave up 4 bases and V 4 bases, and 5 bases lay outside the gene matches. The V gene's germline CDR1 is MNHEY and CDR2 SVGAGI. There are 15 residues in the CDR3. The CDR3 here is CASSFDRGITGELFF. For the CDR3, the DNA is TGTGCCAGCAGTTTTGACAGGGGAATCACCGGGGAGCTGTTTTTT.

This rearrangement joins TRBV6-5 to TRBJ1-2; D call uncertain. Germline V gene lookup returns CDR1 MNHEY and CDR2 SVGAGI. The V end was cut by 7 bases, the J end by 2 bases, with 11 bases between. This CDR3 contains 13 residues. As DNA, the CDR3 is TGTGCCAGCACCCCGGGCCTCAACTATGGCTACACCTTC. It specifies CASTPGLNYGYTF.

The genes are TRBV30 and TRBJ2-7; D unclear. The CDR3 runs to 13 residues. The V gene's germline CDR1 is GTSNPN and CDR2 SVGIG (reference sequence). V shed 5 bases and J shed 5 bases, with 16 bases lying between them. CDR3 nucleotide sequence: TGTGCCTGGTCTTCTTTGGGTCCGCACGAGCAGTACTTC. Amino acid sequence: CAWSSLGPHEQYF.

The chain uses TRBV10-2 and TRBJ1-5, with unresolved D. CDR1 and CDR2 (germline): WSHSY, SAAADI. Trimming shortened V by 4 bases and J by 6 bases, and 7 bases separated the two germline ends. The CDR3 spans 12 residues. CDR3 DNA: TGCGCCAGCAGTGTGGTACCTCAGCCCCAGCATTTT. It translates to CASSVVPQPQHF.

Points on this clone: This same CDR3 is encoded by further DNA sequences in the sample. V usage is TRBV2 and J usage is TRBJ2-7; D perhaps matches TRBD2 (5 bases). V lost 6 bases and J lost 4, with 10 bases in between. Germline V gene lookup returns CDR1 SNHLY and CDR2 FYNNEI. There are 12 residues in the CDR3. CDR3 sequence: CASRGGFYEQYF. CDR3 bases: TGTGCCAGCAGAGGAGGCTTTTACGAGCAGTACTTC. Full variable domain (missing parts from reference TRBV2 and TRBJ2-7): EPEVTQTPSHQVTQMGQEVILRCVPISNHLYFYWYRQILGQKVEFLVSFYNNEISEKSEIFDDQFSVERPDGSNFTLKIRSTKLEDSAMYFCASRGGFYEQYFGPGTRLTVT.